The sequence of this T cell receptor (beta chain) was determined in a study of blood T cells in healthy people across ages. Whole-study results and caveats: Roughly linearly, TCR beta diversity per million T cells fell as age increased. Possibly confounding the expanded clonotype changes was the fact that donor CMV status was unknown.

Using a J-beta primer mix together with a sample-barcoded 5' primer, a second PCR was run for roughly 6 to 12 cycles. A single record per CDR3 protein comes from TCRdb applying MiXCR to the 5' RACE reads. The table includes some 670,000 distinct CDR3 sequences, around 52% detected once. V was trimmed by 3 bases and J by 0 bases, leaving 13 bases between them. The germline CDR1 and CDR2 sequences are MGHRA and YSYEKL. The CDR3 has 16 amino acids. In this sample, this clonotype turned up a few times. The antigen is undetermined. Sequenced: blood. This receptor was taken from a woman older than 75 in good health. The chain has TRBV4-1 and TRBJ2-3, with D possibly being TRBD1 (5 bases). This CDR3 is CASSHYRSTSTDTQYF. The CDR3 nucleotides are TGCGCCAGCAGCCACTACAGGAGTACTAGCACAGATACGCAGTATTTT.